This T cell receptor beta chain was sequenced in a study of blood T cell repertoires in COVID-19. Study information: Samples came from the United States, Italy and Spain, spanning acute and convalescent COVID-19. The cDNA or gDNA used as material had been derived from T cells, B-cell-depleted T cells, or PBMCs.

Per the original methods: Reference gene primer amplification gave estimated nucleated cell counts. Measured with immunoSEQ multiplex PCR; TCRdb has only the in-frame clones, and not every one. That table supplies the V and J calls and clone size; D and trimming were determined from the DNA. The data contain 250,000 to 300,000 clones, 91% of them singletons. Germline CDR1 KGHDR, CDR2 SFDVKD. Trimming pared 5 bases from V and 1 base from J, leaving 10 bases between. CDR3 size: 14 residues. What was sequenced was peripheral blood. The rearrangement uses TRBV24-1 and TRBJ1-2, with D perhaps TRBD1 (6 bases). This receptor was identified in a woman aged 30 to 39 with COVID-19, enrolled during active disease. The CDR3 bases are TGTGCCACCAGTGGGGTGGACAGTAACTATGGCTACACCTTC. Protein product: CATSGVDSNYGYTF.